The 29 T cell receptor beta chains reported below all come from one sample, sequenced in a study of cytomegalovirus exposure and HLA in healthy donors. PCR used 60 Vbeta primers and 13 Jbeta primers. Here immunoSEQ multiplex PCR was the method, and the copy in TCRdb shows in-frame clones only, minus some. The table lists about 91,000 clones, roughly 86% of them singletons. The sample taken for sequencing was PBMCs. The receptors derive from a man aged 25-40 years in good health and CMV-seropositive.

V usage is TRBV9 and J usage is TRBJ2-1; 12 nucleotides match TRBD2. Germline V lookup: CDR1 SGDLS, CDR2 YYNGEE. There are 17 residues in the CDR3. Trimming took 0 bases from V and 9 from J; bases not matched to a gene: 10. The CDR3 nucleotides read TGTGCCAGCAGCGTAGGGAGCGGACTAGCGGGAACGGGTGAGCAGTTCTTC. It yields the protein CASSVGSGLAGTGEQFF.

This sequence joins TRBV7-9 and TRBJ2-1, with D perhaps TRBD1 (5 bases). Germline V gives CDR1 SEHNR, CDR2 FQNEAQ (reference sequence). This CDR3 has 18 amino acids. The germline V and J ends were trimmed by 1 base and 8 bases, with 24 bases remaining between them. The CDR3 coding sequence is TGTGCCAGCAGCTTAGTGGCCCGGGCGAGTTTATGGACATATGAGCAGTTCTTC. This sequence encodes CASSLVARASLWTYEQFF.

The chain couples TRBV6-5 to TRBJ1-5, with TRBD1 matching over 7 bases. This CDR3 is built from 15 residues. Germline values: CDR1 MNHEY, CDR2 SVGAGI. J lost 6 bases, V lost 6 bases, and 11 bases had no gene match. Here the CDR3 DNA reads TGTGCCAGCAGACCTCAACAGGGGAGGTCTCAGCCCCAGCATTTT. This gives the protein CASRPQQGRSQPQHF.

The genes are TRBV4-1 and TRBJ1-1; 10 bases are shared with TRBD1. Trimming at V came to 0 bases and at J to 7 bases, leaving 8 bases not matched to a gene. The CDR3 has 16 residues. The germline V gene has CDR1 MGHRA and CDR2 YSYEKL. This chain's CDR3 is CASSQDFWTGGGEAFF. CDR3 sequence (DNA): TGCGCCAGCAGCCAAGATTTTTGGACAGGGGGAGGTGAAGCTTTCTTT.

The chain links TRBV7-9 to TRBJ1-2; D ambiguous. V was clipped by 1 base and J by 4 bases, with 13 bases between them. Germline V gene data show CDR1 as SEHNR and CDR2 as FQNEAQ (reference sequence). There are 15 residues in the CDR3. The CDR3 nucleotides read TGTGCCAGCAGCTTAGGGGTATCGACGGGCTATGGCTACACCTTC. Translating gives CASSLGVSTGYGYTF.

The chain has TRBV7-9 and TRBJ1-4; the match to TRBD1 covers 9 bases. The CDR3 extends over 15 amino acids. Germline CDR1 is SEHNR and CDR2 is FQNEAQ (reference sequence). Germline trimming cut 6 bases from V and 2 bases from J; bases unmatched to any gene: 4. The DNA for the CDR3 is TGTGCCAGCAGGCCCGGGACAGGGACTAATGAAAAACTGTTTTTT. It yields the protein CASRPGTGTNEKLFF.

The chain's CDR3 is CASSVANTDTQYF. CDR3 DNA sequence: TGTGCCAGCAGCGTAGCAAACACAGATACGCAGTATTTT. V usage is TRBV9 and J usage is TRBJ2-3, with unresolved D. CDR3 length equals 13 residues. The germline V and J ends were trimmed by 0 bases and 2 bases, with 4 bases remaining between them. Germline V CDR1 and CDR2: SGDLS, YYNGEE.

This clone was seen more than once but under ten times. The V and J genes are TRBV6-1 and TRBJ1-5; unclear D gene. This CDR3 is 18 amino acids long. The germline gives CDR1 MNHNS, CDR2 SASEGT. The V end was cut by 1 base, the J end by 0 bases, with 16 bases between. The CDR3 sequence is CASSEGAMQFYSNQPQHF. Written as DNA, the CDR3 is TGTGCCAGCAGTGAAGGTGCGATGCAATTCTATAGCAATCAGCCCCAGCATTTT.

The chain recombines TRBV5-4 with TRBJ2-1; 10 nucleotides line up with TRBD2. This CDR3 spans 18 amino acids. With V trimmed by 0 bases and J by 2 bases, 8 bases remained unmatched. Germline-derived CDR1 and CDR2 are SGHNT and YYREEE (reference sequence). The CDR3 nucleotides read TGTGCCAGCAGCTTGGTGGCCGCAAGCGGGAGGGCCTACAATGAGCAGTTCTTC. Encoded protein: CASSLVAASGRAYNEQFF.

V gene TRBV2 combines with J gene TRBJ2-7, with D possibly being TRBD1 (6 bases). V was pared by 6 bases and J by 1 base, with 16 bases between. The CDR3 length is 15 residues. Germline values: CDR1 SNHLY, CDR2 FYNNEI. This CDR3 is CASRLEQGPSYEQYF. In DNA form, the CDR3 reads TGTGCCAGCAGATTGGAACAGGGCCCTTCCTACGAGCAGTACTTC.

This sequence joins TRBV25-1 and TRBJ1-2; 9 bases are shared with TRBD1. CDR1 and CDR2 from the germline V gene are MGHDK and SYGVNS. The CDR3 totals 13 residues. After removal of 5 bases from V and 7 bases from J, the junction contained 5 bases not matched to a gene. The DNA of the CDR3 is TGTGCCAGCAGTAAGGGACAGGGTGGTGGCTACACCTTC. Its translation: CASSKGQGGGYTF.

The V gene is TRBV5-1, the J gene TRBJ2-3; perhaps TRBD2 as D (5 bases). Trimming removed 2 bases at V and 3 bases at J, with 7 bases between. Germline V gene data show CDR1 as SGHRS and CDR2 as YFSETQ. The length of the CDR3 is 13 residues. The CDR3 here is CASSFSGTDTQYF. The CDR3 DNA is TGCGCCAGCAGCTTCAGCGGAACAGATACGCAGTATTTT.

The rearrangement links TRBV4-2 to TRBJ1-1; 7 positions agree with TRBD1. Germline trimming cut 0 bases from V and 4 bases from J; bases unmatched to any gene: 8. Per germline, CDR1 LGHNA and CDR2 YNFKEQ. This CDR3 has 16 amino acids. The CDR3 here is CASSQDSRDRGTEAFF. Here the CDR3 DNA reads TGTGCCAGCAGCCAAGATTCCCGGGACAGAGGCACTGAAGCTTTCTTT.

The V and J genes are TRBV27 and TRBJ2-3, with 7 bases matching TRBD2. From germline, CDR1 is MNHEY and CDR2 SMNVEV (reference sequence). Losses at the gene ends were 4 bases for V and 4 bases for J; bases not matched to a gene: 8. The CDR3 has 15 amino acids. Written as DNA, the CDR3 is TGTGCCAGCAGTTACACCGGACTAGTTTCAGATACGCAGTATTTT. Translated, it gives CASSYTGLVSDTQYF.

The chain combines TRBV27 with TRBJ2-1; possible D gene TRBD1, 6 bases. The CDR3 extends over 18 amino acids. Germline V CDR1 and CDR2: MNHEY, SMNVEV (reference sequence). V was pared by 4 bases and J by 2 bases, with 21 bases between. CDR3 sequence (DNA): TGTGCCAGCAGTTCCTGGGCAGGTGGACAGTCTGCCTACAATGAGCAGTTCTTC. Protein: CASSSWAGGQSAYNEQFF.

A note on this clone: This specimen includes other DNA sequences encoding the same CDR3. The genes are TRBV19 and TRBJ2-7, with 9 bases identical to TRBD1. Germline V gives CDR1 LNHDA, CDR2 SQIVND (reference sequence). Trimming took 1 base from V and 2 from J; bases not matched to a gene: 3. This CDR3 spans 15 amino acids. This chain's CDR3 is CASSIGTGVAYEQYF. CDR3 coding DNA: TGTGCCAGTAGTATAGGGACAGGGGTCGCCTACGAGCAGTACTTC.

This clone appeared a single time. V and J are TRBV27 and TRBJ2-1; 7 bases match TRBD2. J gave up 4 bases and V 7 bases, and 7 bases lay outside the gene matches. The CDR3 is 14 residues long. Germline assignment: CDR1 MNHEY and CDR2 SMNVEV (reference sequence). CDR3 sequence reads: CASKRGGRYNEQFF. In DNA form, the CDR3 reads TGTGCCAGCAAACGAGGCGGGAGATACAATGAGCAGTTCTTC.

The CDR3 region is CASSQQAGYTDTQYF. As DNA, the CDR3 is TGCGCCAGCAGCCAGCAAGCGGGGTACACAGATACGCAGTATTTT. The chain is built from TRBV4-1 and TRBJ2-3; 7 nucleotides agree with TRBD2. The CDR3 covers 15 residues. Germline loops: CDR1 MGHRA, CDR2 YSYEKL. The V segment lost 3 bases and the J segment 2 bases; nucleotides outside the gene matches: 5.

The chain uses TRBV28 and TRBJ2-7; TRBD1 might be the D (5 bases). V lost 3 bases and J lost 4, with 13 bases in between. There are 14 residues in the CDR3. CDR1 and CDR2 (germline): MDHEN, SYDVKM. This CDR3 reads CASSFGQGRYEQYF. CDR3 coding DNA: TGTGCCAGCAGTTTCGGTCAGGGTAGATACGAGCAGTACTTC.

The rearrangement joins TRBV15 to TRBJ2-7; 10 bases line up with TRBD2. Germline trimming cut 5 bases from V and 5 bases from J; bases unmatched to any gene: 9. Germline lookup yields CDR1 LNHNV and CDR2 YYDKDF (reference sequence). The CDR3 runs to 15 residues. As DNA, the CDR3 is TGTGCCACCAGCGCGACTAGCGGGTGGTCTGACGAGCAGTACTTC. It encodes CATSATSGWSDEQYF.

J is TRBJ1-2 and V is TRBV14; 7 bases map to TRBD1. Germline values: CDR1 SGHDN, CDR2 FVKESK. With V trimmed by 5 bases and J by 2 bases, 2 bases remained unmatched. This CDR3 region has 13 residues. The CDR3 loop is CASSEGQNYGYTF. CDR3 DNA sequence: TGTGCCAGCAGCGAGGGACAGAACTATGGCTACACCTTC.

The V call is TRBV5-4, the J call TRBJ2-7, with 8 bases identical to TRBD1. Per germline, CDR1 SGHNT and CDR2 YYREEE (reference sequence). J gave up 0 bases and V 1 base, and 6 bases lay outside the gene matches. This CDR3 is 16 amino acids long. The CDR3 here is CASSLLGQDLSYEQYF. The CDR3 nucleotides are TGTGCCAGCAGCTTGTTGGGACAGGACCTCTCCTACGAGCAGTACTTC.

This rearrangement joins TRBV19 to TRBJ2-1; 8 bases agree with TRBD2. The CDR3 contains 14 residues. V was clipped by 2 bases and J by 6 bases; unmatched bases: 3. Germline V gene sequence: CDR1 LNHDA, CDR2 SQIVND (reference sequence). CDR3 DNA sequence: TGTGCCAGTAGTATATCTCGGGAGGGCAATGAGCAGTTCTTC. This gives the protein CASSISREGNEQFF.

This clone appeared once. The chain uses TRBV6-1 and TRBJ2-7; possible D gene TRBD2, 6 bases. The CDR3 totals 12 residues. Trimming took 10 bases from V and 1 from J, leaving 11 bases between them. Germline CDR1 and CDR2: MNHNS and SASEGT. CDR3 amino acids: CAIKEGSYEQYF. CDR3 coding DNA: TGTGCCATCAAGGAGGGGTCCTACGAGCAGTACTTC.

V gene TRBV28 combines with J gene TRBJ1-5; D not resolved. The CDR3 is 12 residues long. From germline, CDR1 is MDHEN and CDR2 SYDVKM. V was trimmed by 6 bases and J by 4 bases, leaving 7 bases between them. The CDR3 reads CASSLQNQPQHF. The DNA of the CDR3 is TGTGCCAGCAGCCTACAGAATCAGCCCCAGCATTTT.

In DNA, the CDR3 is TGCGCCAGCAGTTACAAAAGACTAGCGGGAGACAATGAGCAGTTCTTC. This sequence encodes CASSYKRLAGDNEQFF. This rearrangement joins TRBV4-1 to TRBJ2-1, with 12 bases aligning to TRBD2. V was clipped by 6 bases and J by 5 bases; unmatched bases: 8. This CDR3 comprises 16 residues. Looked up from germline, CDR1 is MGHRA and CDR2 is YSYEKL.

The chain has TRBV19 and TRBJ2-1, with 13 bases aligning to TRBD2. The junction had 8 bases not matched to a gene; V was cut back by 7 bases and J by 11 bases. The CDR3 length is 14 residues. CDR1 and CDR2 from the germline V gene are LNHDA and SQIVND (reference sequence). The CDR3 coding sequence is TGTGCCAGTACCTCCGGGACTAGCGGGAACAAGCAGTTCTTC. It is translated as CASTSGTSGNKQFF.

DNA of the CDR3: TGCGCCAGCAGCCAAGATGATGGGGCTAGCGGGAGGAGAAATGAGCAGTTCTTC. Translated: CASSQDDGASGRRNEQFF. The chain combines TRBV4-1 with TRBJ2-1; 11 positions agree with TRBD2. CDR1 and CDR2 (germline): MGHRA, YSYEKL. The CDR3 has 18 residues. V trimming: 0 bases; J trimming: 7 bases; junction bases outside the gene matches: 11.

V is TRBV5-1 and J is TRBJ1-2, with 8 bases fitting TRBD1. CDR1 is SGHRS and CDR2 is YFSETQ in the germline V gene. This CDR3 comprises 17 residues. Losses at the gene ends were 4 bases for V and 2 bases for J; bases not matched to a gene: 13. The CDR3 sequence is CASSPGTGGRFNYGYTF. For the CDR3, the DNA is TGCGCCAGCAGCCCGGGGACAGGCGGGCGTTTCAACTATGGCTACACCTTC.